This T cell receptor beta chain originates from a study of blood T cell repertoires in COVID-19. Study information: From the United States, Italy and Spain came samples of acute and convalescent COVID-19.

Per the study methods: Counts of nucleated cells, estimated from reference gene primer amplification, were obtained. Clones were read by immunoSEQ multiplex PCR, and TCRdb kept only the in-frame ones, dropping some. The DNA was the basis for D and trimming; V, J and clone size are from that table. The sample gives over 120,000 clones, 70% to 80% of which show up once; roughly 4.9% is in the top ten. CDR1 is SEHNR and CDR2 is FQNEAQ in the germline V gene (reference sequence). V gave up 5 bases and J gave up 3 bases, with 11 bases separating them. This CDR3 spans 14 amino acids. The Seattle patients joined while their infection was active and were tracked longitudinally afterward.

This sequence was found in a woman between 65 and 79 years old with COVID-19, enrolled during active disease. The rearrangement uses TRBV7-9 and TRBJ1-3; the D is unclear. The sample taken for sequencing was peripheral blood. CDR3 sequence reads: CASSREEGGNTIYF. CDR3 DNA: TGTGCCAGCAGCCGGGAGGAAGGTGGAAACACCATATATTTT.